These 29 T cell receptor beta chains were all obtained from the same sample, sequenced in a study of T cell repertoires in cytomegalovirus infection. TCRdb reanalysed the reads using MiXCR and keeps one entry per CDR3 protein. Of approximately 500,000 distinct CDR3 sequences in the sample, about 11% are singletons; the top ten hold roughly 10%. Sequencing input: PBMCs. All receptors come from a human donor in good health (CMV status not recorded). Some clones in this sample may be carry-over from other donors' samples.

In its sample, this clonotype was seen many times. This chain links TRBV12-3 or TRBV12-4 with TRBJ2-7; maybe TRBD2 (6 bases). CDR3 size: 13 residues. The V gene lost 2 bases and the J gene lost 6 bases, with 11 bases spanning the gap. Written as DNA, the CDR3 is TGTGCCAGCAGTTTATTATTGGGAGGCGAGCAGTACTTC. Its translation: CASSLLLGGEQYF.

The rearrangement joins TRBV12-5 to TRBJ2-5; 7 bases are shared with TRBD1. This CDR3 is built from 13 residues. Germline lookup yields CDR1 LGHNT and CDR2 FRNRAP. The trim removed 6 bases at V and 1 base at J, leaving 2 bases unmatched. CDR3 bases: TGTGCTAGTGGCACAGGGGCCCAAGAGACCCAGTACTTC. The encoded protein is CASGTGAQETQYF.

The J gene is TRBJ1-2, the V gene TRBV5-1; the D is unclear. CDR1 is SGHRS and CDR2 is YFSETQ in the germline V gene. With 2 bases removed from V and 5 bases from J, the gap between germline ends came to 13 bases. This CDR3 has 14 amino acids. CDR3 nucleotide sequence: TGCGCCAGCAGCTTTTCTTCGGCAGTTTATGGCTACACCTTC. Translating gives CASSFSSAVYGYTF.

This chain connects TRBV3-1 to TRBJ1-2, with TRBD1 as a possible D gene (5 bases). The germline CDR1 and CDR2 sequences are LGHDT and YNNKEL (reference sequence). This CDR3 is 11 amino acids long. Trimming removed 3 bases from V and 9 bases from J, with 8 bases in between. Here the CDR3 reads CASSQGTRYTF. CDR3 nucleotides: TGTGCCAGCAGCCAGGGGACCCGCTACACCTTC.

This clonotype was detected many times. V and J are TRBV13 and TRBJ1-1, with 10 bases aligning to TRBD1. The V gene's germline CDR1 is PRHDT and CDR2 FYEKMQ (reference sequence). The CDR3 is made up of 16 amino acids. Trimming took 5 bases from V and 2 from J; bases not matched to a gene: 8. The chain's CDR3 is CASSPRQGAINTEAFF. CDR3 nucleotides: TGTGCCAGCAGCCCTCGACAGGGGGCGATTAACACTGAAGCTTTCTTT.

This clonotype has a count of ten or more. The V and J genes are TRBV20-1 and TRBJ2-3; D uncertain. In germline, CDR1 is DFQATT, CDR2 SNEGSKA (reference sequence). The V and J ends lost 2 bases and 13 bases respectively, with 13 bases between them. The CDR3 has 11 amino acids. CDR3 residues: CSARSGLKEYF. Written as DNA, the CDR3 is TGCAGTGCTAGAAGTGGCTTAAAGGAGTATTTT.

There are many counts of this clonotype. The chain recombines TRBV7-8 with TRBJ2-7; 8 bases match TRBD2. Germline loops: CDR1 SGHVS, CDR2 FQNEAQ. CDR3 length: 17 amino acids. The J segment lost 1 base and the V segment lost 1 base, leaving 9 bases of the junction unmatched. The DNA of the CDR3 is TGTGCCAGCAGCTTAGAATGGAGGTCTAGCGGGTCCTACGAGCAGTACTTC. It encodes CASSLEWRSSGSYEQYF.

This clonotype is a singleton in its sample. The chain employs TRBV29-1 and TRBJ2-7, with unresolved D. V gave up 6 bases and J gave up 0 bases, with 9 bases separating them. Germline loops: CDR1 SQVTM, CDR2 ANQGSEA. The CDR3 runs 12 residues. DNA for the CDR3: TGCAGCGTACAGTTCTCCTCCTACGAGCAGTACTTC. This gives the protein CSVQFSSYEQYF.

This chain uses TRBV29-1 with TRBJ1-2, with 9 bases identical to TRBD1. In germline, CDR1 is SQVTM, CDR2 ANQGSEA. The CDR3 length is 13 residues. V lost 0 bases and J lost 7; bases outside the gene matches: 3. The CDR3 loop is CSVEEQGARGYTF. CDR3 in DNA: TGCAGCGTTGAAGAACAGGGGGCGCGTGGCTACACCTTC.

This clonotype was observed at least ten times. This chain joins TRBV10-3 and TRBJ1-2; 8 bases are shared with TRBD1. Looked up from germline, CDR1 is ENHRY and CDR2 is SYGVKD. This CDR3 spans 13 amino acids. The J segment lost 6 bases and the V segment lost 4 bases, leaving 4 bases of the junction unmatched. The CDR3 is CAISGTGLDGYTF. The CDR3, as DNA: TGTGCCATCAGTGGGACAGGGCTGGATGGCTACACCTTC.

This clonotype was observed at least ten times. The chain recombines TRBV6-2 or TRBV6-3 with TRBJ1-1; tentative D call: TRBD1 (5 bases). V lost 0 bases and J 2 bases, leaving 7 bases between the germline ends. CDR1 and CDR2 (germline): MNHEY, SVGEGT. The CDR3 is made up of 14 amino acids. The CDR3 here is CASSYSQGNTEAFF. In nucleotides, the CDR3 is TGTGCCAGCAGTTACTCGCAGGGTAACACTGAAGCTTTCTTT.

This clonotype was recorded many times. V is TRBV7-9 and J is TRBJ1-6; D ambiguous. Deletions cut 7 bases from V and 9 bases from J, with 16 bases between. Germline V gene lookup returns CDR1 SEHNR and CDR2 FQNEAQ (reference sequence). The CDR3 spans 14 residues. Here the CDR3 DNA reads TGTGCCAGCACCGAGGCCCTCACCGGTTCACCCCTCCACTTT. It is translated as CASTEALTGSPLHF.

This clonotype was detected ten times or more. The genes are TRBV6-1 and TRBJ2-7, with TRBD2 matching over 7 bases. Germline CDR1 reads MNHNS; CDR2 reads SASEGT. V was pared by 6 bases and J by 4 bases, with 9 bases of the junction left unmatched. This CDR3 comprises 14 residues. CDR3 DNA: TGTGCCAGCAGGCAGCGGGGCCTGGGATACGAGCAGTACTTC. This sequence encodes CASRQRGLGYEQYF.

This clonotype was counted ten times or more. The J gene is TRBJ2-2, the V gene TRBV5-1; TRBD1 agrees at 8 bases. The CDR3 contains 16 residues. Trimming removed 3 bases from V and 1 base from J; junction bases left unmatched: 5. Germline CDR1 SGHRS, CDR2 YFSETQ. CDR3 amino acids: CASSSTGQGNTGELFF. CDR3 bases: TGCGCCAGCAGCTCCACAGGACAGGGGAACACCGGGGAGCTGTTTTTT.

This chain links TRBV23-1 with TRBJ2-2, with D possibly being TRBD1 or TRBD2 (5 bases each). TRBV23-1 is labeled an ORF, and its function is uncertain. The CDR3 sequence is 14 residues long. V lost 7 bases and J lost 13, with 22 bases in between. The CDR3 nucleotides read TGCGCCAGCACCTCGGGACGGATCACCGGAGGGCTGTTTTTT. This gives the protein CASTSGRITGGLFF.

V gene TRBV7-9 combines with J gene TRBJ2-2, with 9 positions matching TRBD1. Germline trimming cut 5 bases from V and 6 bases from J; bases unmatched to any gene: 10. CDR1 is SEHNR and CDR2 is FQNEAQ in the germline V gene (reference sequence). The length of the CDR3 is 16 residues. The CDR3 spells CASSGYRGRESGELFF. The CDR3 coding sequence is TGTGCCAGCAGCGGATACAGGGGGCGCGAATCCGGGGAGCTGTTTTTT.

This clonotype was detected many times. The V call is TRBV7-2, the J call TRBJ1-5; D is perhaps TRBD1 (5 bases). This CDR3 comprises 14 residues. Germline assignment: CDR1 SGHTA and CDR2 FQGNSA. V lost 0 bases to trimming and J lost 3 bases, with 6 bases between them. The CDR3 is CASSLAGANQPQHF. In DNA, the CDR3 is TGTGCCAGCAGCTTAGCCGGGGCCAATCAGCCCCAGCATTTT.

The chain uses TRBV18 and TRBJ1-5, with D possibly matching TRBD1 (6 bases). Trimming took off 2 bases at V and 0 bases at J, with 11 bases between the two ends. CDR3 length equals 16 residues. CDR1 and CDR2 (germline): KGHSH, LQKENI. The CDR3 is CASSPTHRVSNQPQHF. For the CDR3, the DNA is TGTGCCAGCTCACCAACTCACAGGGTTAGCAATCAGCCCCAGCATTTT.

This clonotype was seen at least ten times. The genes are TRBV11-2 and TRBJ2-3; D perhaps matches TRBD2 (6 bases). Germline V lookup: CDR1 SGHAT, CDR2 FQNNGV. V lost 4 bases and J 11 bases, leaving 16 bases between the germline ends. CDR3 length: 13 residues. The CDR3 DNA reads TGTGCCAGCAGCTCGTTACGGGACTTACGGCAGTATTTT. Its protein is CASSSLRDLRQYF.

This clonotype was observed a handful of times. The chain is built from TRBV28 and TRBJ2-7, with D unresolved. CDR3 length: 13 amino acids. CDR1 MDHEN and CDR2 SYDVKM come from the germline V gene. Trimming stripped 8 bases from V and 0 bases from J, with 11 bases between. CDR3 in amino acids: CASGNSPSYEQYF. The DNA of the CDR3 is TGTGCCAGCGGAAACAGCCCCTCCTACGAGCAGTACTTC.

The chain employs TRBV3-1 and TRBJ1-1; D remains unclear. CDR1 LGHDT and CDR2 YNNKEL come from the germline V gene (reference sequence). V dropped 6 bases and J dropped 2 bases, with 10 bases sitting between them. The CDR3 has 13 amino acids. The CDR3 is CASSHTENTEAFF. The CDR3 DNA sequence: TGTGCCAGCAGTCATACAGAAAACACTGAAGCTTTCTTT.

This clonotype occurred many times. The CDR3 bases are TGCAGCGTTATGACAGGGGCGACCGAGCAGTACTTC. Translating it yields CSVMTGATEQYF. The chain carries TRBV29-1 and TRBJ2-7; the match to TRBD1 covers 8 bases. The trim removed 5 bases at V and 6 bases at J, leaving 6 bases unmatched. This CDR3 spans 12 amino acids. Germline CDR1 reads SQVTM; CDR2 reads ANQGSEA.

V and J are TRBV9 and TRBJ2-7, with 11 positions matching TRBD1. Per germline, CDR1 SGDLS and CDR2 YYNGEE. V lost 2 bases to trimming and J lost 3 bases; unmatched junction nucleotides: 7. The CDR3 extends over 16 amino acids. CDR3 protein: CASSVHPGQGVYEQYF. The CDR3 nucleotides read TGTGCCAGCAGCGTTCATCCGGGACAGGGGGTCTACGAGCAGTACTTC.

This clonotype was detected ten times or more. The genes are TRBV4-2 and TRBJ2-1; the D is unclear. This CDR3 has 14 residues. Germline lookup yields CDR1 LGHNA and CDR2 YNFKEQ. Trimming removed 1 base at V and 3 bases at J, with 7 bases between. CDR3 coding DNA: TGTGCCAGCAGCCAAGGAACTTACTACAATGAGCAGTTCTTC. It yields the protein CASSQGTYYNEQFF.

This clonotype was counted many times. The chain links TRBV20-1 to TRBJ2-1, with 8 bases identical to TRBD1. With 6 bases clipped from V and 9 bases from J, the junction kept 13 bases outside the gene matches. Germline V gene sequence: CDR1 DFQATT, CDR2 SNEGSKA (reference sequence). The CDR3 runs to 14 residues. CDR3 residues: CSAIRGRSFSEQFF. In DNA, the CDR3 is TGCAGTGCGATCAGGGGGCGGAGTTTCAGTGAGCAGTTCTTC.

This clonotype was observed many times. The chain employs TRBV28 and TRBJ1-1; 7 bases are a match to TRBD1. The CDR3 runs 15 residues. Germline loops: CDR1 MDHEN, CDR2 SYDVKM. Germline trimming cut 4 bases from V and 2 bases from J; bases unmatched to any gene: 7. The CDR3 is CASSYLGGSNTEAFF. CDR3 DNA sequence: TGTGCCAGCAGTTACTTAGGGGGCTCCAACACTGAAGCTTTCTTT.

This clonotype was detected many times. The rearrangement links TRBV20-1 to TRBJ2-5; 7 bases are a match to TRBD1. J lost 1 base, V lost 7 bases, and 6 bases had no gene match. Germline CDR1 and CDR2: DFQATT and SNEGSKA (reference sequence). The CDR3 runs 13 residues. The CDR3 is CSVRQGVQETQYF. CDR3 DNA sequence: TGCAGTGTCCGACAGGGCGTCCAAGAGACCCAGTACTTC.

The rearrangement joins TRBV3-1 to TRBJ1-1; D call uncertain. Germline CDR1 LGHDT, CDR2 YNNKEL (reference sequence). Deletions cut 6 bases from V and 3 bases from J, with 11 bases between. The CDR3 totals 13 residues. The CDR3 reads CASSYRPHTEAFF. DNA of the CDR3: TGTGCCAGCAGTTACCGCCCCCACACTGAAGCTTTCTTT.

The J gene is TRBJ1-2, the V gene TRBV2; TRBD1 matches 7 bases. This CDR3 is built from 15 residues. The ends lost 0 bases at V and 0 bases at J; junction bases unmatched: 1. Germline CDR1 SNHLY, CDR2 FYNNEI. This CDR3 is CASSEARGPNYGYTF. The CDR3 bases are TGTGCCAGCAGTGAAGCAAGGGGGCCTAACTATGGCTACACCTTC.